This TCR beta chain appears in the sequencing data of a study of blood T cell repertoires in COVID-19. As for the study in general: T cells, B-cell-depleted T cells, or PBMCs provided the cDNA or gDNA that served as material.

Assay: immunoSEQ multiplex PCR; the TCRdb copy retains only in-frame clones and omits some. The sample holds about 100,000 clones, around nine tenths seen once. Source material: peripheral blood. This TCR derives from a man older than 75 with acute or convalescent COVID-19.

This chain's CDR3 is CSVREETQYF. As DNA, the CDR3 is TGCAGCGTGAGAGAAGAGACCCAGTACTTC. This sequence joins TRBV29-1 and TRBJ2-5; D unresolved. Germline CDR1 SQVTM, CDR2 ANQGSEA. V lost 6 bases and J 3 bases, leaving 5 bases between the germline ends. The CDR3 is 10 amino acids.